These T cell receptor beta chains were read from a single sample in a study of technical replicates of blood from several donors. Method: immunoSEQ multiplex PCR; TCRdb's copy keeps in-frame clones and lacks some. This sample has some 87,000 clones; around 97% occur once, and the top ten carry less than 0.2%. The specimen sequenced was T cells isolated from PBMCs. The receptors were gathered from a human donor in good health. Each CDR3 is given without its conserved first and last residue. The listing skips clone size in some rows; elsewhere it reads once, few, many or a size class.

ASSPGQVSAF,NA,TRBJ1-1,TRBV7-9
SVPYPETQY,NA,TRBJ2-5,TRBV29-1
ASKSSLDSQAF,few,TRBJ1-1,TRBV5-1
ASSTTTQY,NA,TRBJ2-5,TRBV7-2
ASSEGTGRAF,once,TRBJ1-1,TRBV6-4
ASSLVLDEQF,once,TRBJ2-1,TRBV11-2
ASSLGVRGRAYEQY,NA,TRBJ2-7,TRBV7-2
ASSLGLNNEQF,NA,TRBJ2-1,TRBV27
ASSLGTNTEAF,NA,TRBJ1-1,TRBV7-6
ASSSSGSGYNEQF,once,TRBJ2-1,TRBV7-7
ASSRDSRNPNYGYT,NA,TRBJ1-2,TRBV4-1
ASSLESGGPQETQY,NA,TRBJ2-5,TRBV7-3
ASSTTSASGSFYTTFNEQF,NA,TRBJ2-1,TRBV14
ASSDSTLNMNTEAF,NA,TRBJ1-1,TRBV10-1
ASSLRFQGGTDTQY,NA,TRBJ2-3,TRBV5-4
ASSPTSDGGGYNEQF,NA,TRBJ2-1,TRBV5-1
ASSEITGPLNEKLF,once,TRBJ1-4,TRBV2
ASSLATAQVALH,NA,TRBJ1-6,TRBV7-9
SVAPLGRANEKLF,once,TRBJ1-4,TRBV29-1
ASSVRGGPNKNIQY,NA,TRBJ2-4,TRBV2
ASTRGTGGHEQY,NA,TRBJ2-7,TRBV5-1
ASTPGTASNEQF,NA,TRBJ2-1,TRBV27
ASSPGGVAGGPIGTDTQY,NA,TRBJ2-3,TRBV19
SVAWTGLETQY,once,TRBJ2-5,TRBV29-1
ASSDTLLRYEQY,NA,TRBJ2-7,TRBV11-2
ASSLQGGGSSYEQY,NA,TRBJ2-7,TRBV4-1
AISDPYTEAF,NA,TRBJ1-1,TRBV10-3
ASSLAVRNTIY,NA,TRBJ1-3,TRBV7-9
ASSSGTEEETQY,NA,TRBJ2-5,TRBV10-1
ASSPLLAGGNEQY,NA,TRBJ2-7,TRBV18
ASTNPADSEQY,NA,TRBJ2-7,TRBV2
ASSSQGDPSTDTQY,NA,TRBJ2-3,TRBV27
ASSLHQGAGDEQF,NA,TRBJ2-1,TRBV5-1
ASSLGQAAYYGYT,NA,TRBJ1-2,TRBV7-9
ASRTEVTQY,NA,TRBJ2-3,TRBV7-8
ASSPEQGDQPQH,NA,TRBJ1-5,TRBV18
ASSLEGTGGYNEQF,NA,TRBJ2-1,TRBV11-2
ASSPGTGHGYEQY,NA,TRBJ2-7,TRBV28
ASSAFNEQF,NA,TRBJ2-1,TRBV11-2
ASSLPHRTGELF,NA,TRBJ2-2,TRBV28
ASSLRQRGLYNEQF,NA,TRBJ2-1,TRBV7-9
ASSQDARRGRLANVLT,NA,TRBJ2-6,TRBV14
ASSLSDRVRGYEQF,NA,TRBJ2-1,TRBV7-9
ASSLWGGQPQH,NA,TRBJ1-5,TRBV27
ASSSQASYEQY,NA,TRBJ2-7,TRBV19
ASSYSASGRRNEQF,NA,TRBJ2-1,TRBV6-5
ASSIGTGAAYEQY,NA,TRBJ2-7,TRBV27
ASSENPSLLYNEQF,NA,TRBJ2-1,TRBV6-1
ASSFRTGGSEAF,NA,TRBJ1-1,TRBV7-2
ASSLGAGENEQF,NA,TRBJ2-1,TRBV11-2
ASQVGSRGNTEAF,NA,TRBJ1-1,TRBV19
ASSLEGSSGSETQY,NA,TRBJ2-5,TRBV7-9
ASSFSRGEKLF,once,TRBJ1-4,TRBV5-1
ASSQDPGLAVYNEQF,NA,TRBJ2-1,TRBV4-1
ASSIAHLPYGQY,NA,TRBJ2-7,TRBV19
ASSGTGVSGNTIY,NA,TRBJ1-3,TRBV2
ASSLDRGSYEQY,NA,TRBJ2-7,TRBV7-9
ASSVGGGGGNYEQY,NA,TRBJ2-7,TRBV9
ASSYTGTGAYEQY,once,TRBJ2-7,TRBV5-4